This TCR beta chain appears in the sequencing data of a study of blood T cells in healthy people across ages (dated by TCRdb to about 2015). With regard to the full study: In model experiments, roughly one uniquely barcoded TCR beta cDNA molecule per two T cells was captured by template switching. Age-related changes in TCR beta repertoire diversity were measured in the study by deep sequencing normalized with unique cDNA molecular identifiers. Donors were grouped into four age groups: young (average roughly 16 years), middle-aged (about 38), aged (roughly 67) and long-lived (about 90). To avoid experimental bias, donors of different ages were distributed randomly across sequencing lanes. The study analyzed two additional independent replicas of 1 million unique cDNA reads from the same blood draw for two donors, one aged 18 to 30 and one aged 80 or older. Points the paper makes about the study in general: Estimates of total diversity from one million sequenced T cells were regarded as lower bounds and underestimates. Observed TCR beta diversity per million T cells fell roughly linearly with age, and a significant reduction was already apparent by age approximately 41. Because the CMV infection status of the donors was unknown, age-related changes in expanded clonotypes may potentially have been confounded. Since profiling was done on bulk unsorted PBMCs, naive and antigen-experienced compartments could not be conclusively compared. The long-lived group showed more naive CD4+ T cells, fewer expanded clones and increased TCR diversity than the aged group, suggesting age selection. There was a strong correlation between observed TCR beta diversity and the percentage of naive T cells measured by flow cytometry.

About this clonotype itself: Its antigen is still unknown. No much larger clone is present one base from it, and per-base qualities are unavailable.

Libraries were prepared through 5' RACE. TCRdb shows the sequencer as Illumina HiSeq 2500. A second PCR of roughly 6 to 11 cycles was run with a J-beta primer mix and a sample-barcoded 5' primer. Each TCR beta cDNA molecule received a unique molecular identifier from a template-switch 5' adaptor carrying 12 random nucleotides. Each sample yielded at least 2.5 million CDR3-containing paired-end reads. The Mint cDNA synthesis kit, primed by a TRBC-specific oligonucleotide, was used to synthesize first-strand cDNA from all RNA. Following uracil-DNA glycosylase treatment, all cDNA underwent a first 18-cycle PCR with the universal primers M1SS and BC2_uni_R. In the source study's methods: Each sample was normalized by randomly selecting 1 million high-quality reads, each carrying a distinct molecular identifier. Instead of being binned into consensus sequences, reads that shared molecular identifiers were thrown out. CDR3 identification, clonotype clustering and error correction used MiTCR with a Q25 quality threshold and the strictest error-elimination algorithm. Lower-bound total TCR beta diversity was estimated with a nonparametric unseen species model using Euler transformation. TCRdb reprocessing: public reads trimmed at Q25 with fastp, clones called with MiXCR, in-frame beta chains kept. Records with the same CDR3 protein are collapsed into one entry carrying the most frequent genes and DNA. TCRdb's processing, not the authors', yielded these V and J calls. The sample yields about 1,400,000 distinct CDR3 sequences; around 59% were counted once. The ten largest make up about 6.7% of the sample.

Systemically healthy Caucasian individuals from Russia, around 39 in total and aged about 6 to 100 years, were included as donors. About 10 milliliters of peripheral blood were drawn from each donor into EDTA-treated Vacutainer tubes. Ficoll-Paque density-gradient centrifugation was used to isolate PBMCs, with at least 6 million obtained per sample. Total RNA was extracted from PBMCs with Trizol reagent, with at least 6 micrograms obtained per sample. The percentages of naive CD45RAhigh/CD27high T cells were determined by flow cytometry on a PBMC aliquot from every donor. This TCR came from a man younger than 30 in good health. The sample comprised blood.

The CDR3 in this case is CASSPPLGGNEQYF. The bases read TGCGCCAGCAGCCCCCCCCTCGGGGGCAATGAGCAGTACTTC. The sequence links TRBV5-1 to TRBJ2-1; the D gene cannot be resolved beyond TRBD1 or TRBD2, each matching 6 bases. The closer fit of TRBJ2-7 to the DNA end suggests the J call may be wrong. Via the germline V gene, CDR1 is SGHRS and CDR2 YFSETQ. The CDR3, from cysteine to phenylalanine, totals 14 residues. Only CDR3 DNA remains: 42 bases, in frame from the first base.